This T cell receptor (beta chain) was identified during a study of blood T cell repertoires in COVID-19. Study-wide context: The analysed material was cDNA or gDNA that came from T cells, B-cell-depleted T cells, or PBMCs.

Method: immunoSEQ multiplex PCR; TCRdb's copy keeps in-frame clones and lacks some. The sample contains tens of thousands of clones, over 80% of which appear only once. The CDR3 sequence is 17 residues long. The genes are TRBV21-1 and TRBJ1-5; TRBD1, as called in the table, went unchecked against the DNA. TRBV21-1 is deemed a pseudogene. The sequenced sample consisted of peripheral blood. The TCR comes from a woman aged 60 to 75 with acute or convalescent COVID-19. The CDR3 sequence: CASSKAAVSRVHQPQHF. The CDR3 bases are TGTGCCAGCAGCAAAGCGGCGGTGAGCAGGGTTCATCAGCCCCAGCATTTT.